The clone carrying this TCR beta chain showed up many times. Its antigen is not identified. Germline assignment: CDR1 SGHAT and CDR2 FQNNGV. This CDR3 region has 17 residues. J was trimmed by 12 bases and V by 1 base; bases with no gene match: 14. These data belong to a study of spatial heterogeneity in lung cancer. Study-level background: Raw reads contained each unique TCR and UMI combination more than ten times on average.

The time point denotes: sample taken at primary tumor resection. Tumor, nontumor lung or frozen PBMC supplied whole RNA that was sequenced unsorted. Study-wide results and limits: Sequencing reached an estimated coverage of tumor T cells that was only 5.5% to 7% for alpha chains and more than 12% for beta chains. Ubiquitous expanded TCR counts tracked ubiquitous nonsynonymous mutations, and regional counts tracked regional ones. For expanded intratumoral alpha and beta TCRs, counts tracked tumor mutation counts.

Using its own MiXCR run on the 5' RACE reads, TCRdb lists one record per CDR3 protein. Among more than 2,000 distinct CDR3 sequences listed, more than 7% were seen once. The sequence came from a male donor with early-stage non-small cell lung cancer. The gene calls are TRBV11-2 and TRBJ2-1; 11 positions match TRBD2. This specimen consisted of lung tumor tissue, obtained at surgery. This chain's CDR3 is CASSLVEASGRTQGQFF. The DNA for the CDR3 is TGTGCCAGCAGCTTAGTTGAGGCTAGCGGGAGGACGCAAGGGCAGTTCTTC.